Listed below are T cell receptor beta chains from one sample, sequenced in a study of OX40 agonist ivuxolimab in advanced cancers. The table came from immunoSEQ multiplex PCR; TCRdb's copy has only in-frame clones and leaves some out. The table lists about 82,000 clones, about 87% of them singletons. Specimen: CD4+ or CD8+ T cells sorted from blood, collected in a trial of the OX40 agonist ivuxolimab. The receptor set was obtained from an adult with an advanced solid tumor such as melanoma, head and neck, liver or kidney cancer. CDR3s include the opening cysteine and the closing phenylalanine or tryptophan. The D gene is left open where the match is weak. Clone size appears in some rows only: once, few, many, or a class for an expanded clone.

V gene	D gene	J gene	clone size	CDR3 protein	CDR3 DNA
TRBV5-1	.	TRBJ2-7	.	CASSTEGLSYEQYF	TGCGCCAGCTCTACCGAGGGGCTCTCCTACGAGCAGTACTTC
TRBV28	.	TRBJ2-7	.	CASSLIHLSYEQYF	TGTGCCAGCAGTTTAATTCATCTGAGCTACGAGCAGTACTTC
TRBV19	.	TRBJ1-3	.	CASSLATGNTIYF	TGTGCCAGTAGTCTTGCCACTGGAAACACCATATATTTT
TRBV4-1	.	TRBJ1-3	once	CASSQEGPGSGNTIYF	TGCGCCAGCAGCCAAGAGGGTCCGGGCTCTGGAAACACCATATATTTT
TRBV28	.	TRBJ1-6	.	CASSSGESYNSPLHF	TGTGCCAGCAGCTCAGGGGAATCCTATAATTCACCCCTCCACTTT
TRBV19	TRBD1	TRBJ1-2	few	CASTLIGTGVGYTF	TGTGCCAGTACCCTCATCGGGACAGGGGTCGGCTACACCTTC
TRBV13	TRBD2	TRBJ2-1	.	CASSHGTSPEQFF	TGTGCCAGCAGCCACGGGACTAGCCCTGAGCAGTTCTTC
TRBV7-9	.	TRBJ2-7	.	CASSSTYEQYF	TGTGCCAGCAGCTCAACCTACGAGCAGTACTTC
TRBV5-1	.	TRBJ2-7	.	CASSLAVGAFSEQYF	TGCGCCAGCAGCTTGGCAGTGGGGGCATTCTCCGAGCAGTACTTC
TRBV30	.	TRBJ2-7	.	CAWTRTAYEQYF	TGTGCCTGGACCCGGACAGCCTACGAGCAGTACTTC
TRBV11-2	.	TRBJ2-2	.	CASSPPNGNTGELFF	TGTGCCAGCAGCCCACCAAACGGGAACACCGGGGAGCTGTTTTTT
TRBV6-5	.	TRBJ2-5	once	CTSSYSRAGSETQYF	TGTACCAGCAGTTACTCCCGGGCAGGGTCAGAGACCCAGTACTTC
TRBV6-1	.	TRBJ2-1	.	CASSEAKVTEQFF	TGTGCCAGCAGTGAAGCGAAGGTTACTGAGCAGTTCTTC
TRBV7-6	TRBD2	TRBJ2-7	once	CASSLTSGHTKGYEQYF	TGTGCCAGCAGCCTTACTAGCGGCCATACGAAAGGATACGAGCAGTACTTC
TRBV14	TRBD1	TRBJ1-1	.	CASSQRQGDKNTEAFF	TGTGCCAGCAGCCAAAGACAGGGGGATAAGAACACTGAAGCTTTCTTT
TRBV5-1	TRBD1	TRBJ2-6	few	CASTGADRGVLGANVLTF	TGCGCCAGCACAGGTGCTGACAGGGGCGTACTTGGGGCCAACGTCCTGACTTTC
TRBV19	.	TRBJ1-5	.	CASRWSEGSREPQHF	TGTGCCAGTAGGTGGTCGGAGGGGTCTAGGGAGCCCCAGCATTTT
TRBV5-1	TRBD2	TRBJ2-5	few	CASKIGGSQETQYF	TGCGCCAGCAAGATTGGCGGGAGCCAAGAGACCCAGTACTTC
TRBV6-5	TRBD2	TRBJ2-3	.	CASSQTSGSEDTQYF	TGTGCCAGCAGCCAGACTAGCGGGAGTGAAGATACGCAGTATTTT
TRBV4-1	.	TRBJ2-7	once	CASSQEGTGVEQYF	TGCGCCAGCAGCCAAGAAGGGACGGGAGTAGAGCAGTACTTC
TRBV29-1	.	TRBJ2-2	.	CSVEGIERETGELFF	TGCAGCGTTGAAGGTATAGAAAGGGAGACCGGGGAGCTGTTTTTT
TRBV7-3	TRBD2	TRBJ2-3	.	CASSPGTSGRVGQYF	TGTGCCAGCAGCCCGGGGACTAGCGGGAGGGTGGGGCAGTATTTT
TRBV28	TRBD2	TRBJ2-7	few	CASRGGGQHEQYF	TGTGCCAGCAGGGGCGGGGGGCAGCACGAGCAGTACTTC
TRBV7-9	TRBD1	TRBJ1-4	.	CASSSRAGGEKLFF	TGTGCCAGCAGCTCCCGGGCAGGGGGCGAAAAACTGTTTTTT
TRBV27	TRBD1	TRBJ1-2	.	CASSTGVGYTF	TGTGCCAGCAGTACAGGGGTCGGCTACACCTTC
TRBV5-1	TRBD1	TRBJ1-1	.	CASSPRQGTEAFF	TGCGCCAGCAGCCCAAGACAGGGTACTGAAGCTTTCTTT
TRBV29-1	TRBD1	TRBJ2-5	medium-sized	CSVGDGQGGETQYF	TGCAGCGTTGGGGATGGACAGGGTGGCGAGACCCAGTACTTC
TRBV7-3	TRBD2	TRBJ2-7	.	CASSPRAGWYEQYF	TGTGCCAGCAGCCCGCGAGCGGGATGGTACGAGCAGTACTTC
TRBV27	.	TRBJ2-1	.	CASKGGLYNEQFF	TGTGCCAGCAAAGGAGGGTTGTACAATGAGCAGTTCTTC
TRBV30	.	TRBJ2-3	.	CAWRPRAGTPWGTQYF	TGTGCCTGGAGACCGAGGGCGGGAACCCCGTGGGGTACGCAGTATTTT
TRBV30	.	TRBJ1-5	.	CAWSDTATLPYSNQPQHF	TGTGCCTGGAGTGACACAGCCACCCTGCCTTATAGCAATCAGCCCCAGCATTTT
TRBV4-1	TRBD2	TRBJ2-7	.	CASSQISGRLGEQYF	TGCGCCAGCAGCCAAATTAGCGGGAGGTTGGGGGAGCAGTACTTC
TRBV2	.	TRBJ2-1	.	CASSGRTDNEQFF	TGTGCCAGCAGTGGGCGGACAGACAATGAGCAGTTCTTC
TRBV29-1	.	TRBJ1-1	once	CSAAGTKNTEAFF	TGCAGCGCCGCCGGGACCAAAAACACTGAAGCTTTCTTT
TRBV28	TRBD1	TRBJ2-3	.	CASSPFGVLGQDPFSTDTQYF	TGTGCCAGCAGTCCCTTCGGAGTCCTTGGACAGGACCCCTTTAGCACAGATACGCAGTATTTT
TRBV30	TRBD1	TRBJ1-1	.	CAWTGQADTEAFF	TGTGCCTGGACGGGACAGGCGGACACTGAAGCTTTCTTT
TRBV13	.	TRBJ2-1	.	CASSLGRASYNEQFF	TGTGCCAGCAGCTTAGGGAGGGCCTCCTACAATGAGCAGTTCTTC
TRBV6-1	.	TRBJ2-7	.	CASSSRAHEQYF	TGTGCCAGCAGTTCCAGGGCCCACGAGCAGTACTTC
TRBV5-1	.	TRBJ2-3	.	CASSLSDTQYF	TGCGCCAGCAGCTTGTCAGATACGCAGTATTTT
TRBV6-1	TRBD1	TRBJ2-1	.	CASSGGQVYNEQFF	TGTGCCAGCAGTGGGGGACAGGTCTACAATGAGCAGTTCTTC
TRBV7-6	.	TRBJ2-7	.	CASSLGYQGAEPYEQYF	TGTGCCAGCAGCTTAGGGTATCAGGGAGCCGAACCTTACGAGCAGTACTTC
TRBV19	.	TRBJ2-2	.	CASSTILTGELFF	TGTGCCAGTAGTACTATTCTCACCGGGGAGCTGTTTTTT
TRBV5-6	.	TRBJ1-1	.	CASSLAGRETEAFF	TGTGCCAGCAGCTTGGCCGGGCGGGAGACTGAAGCTTTCTTT
TRBV9	.	TRBJ1-1	.	CASSVGPESMNTEAFF	TGTGCCAGCAGCGTAGGACCGGAATCCATGAACACTGAAGCTTTCTTT
TRBV29-1	.	TRBJ2-7	.	CSASSQGYEQYF	TGCAGCGCCAGCTCACAGGGCTACGAGCAGTACTTC